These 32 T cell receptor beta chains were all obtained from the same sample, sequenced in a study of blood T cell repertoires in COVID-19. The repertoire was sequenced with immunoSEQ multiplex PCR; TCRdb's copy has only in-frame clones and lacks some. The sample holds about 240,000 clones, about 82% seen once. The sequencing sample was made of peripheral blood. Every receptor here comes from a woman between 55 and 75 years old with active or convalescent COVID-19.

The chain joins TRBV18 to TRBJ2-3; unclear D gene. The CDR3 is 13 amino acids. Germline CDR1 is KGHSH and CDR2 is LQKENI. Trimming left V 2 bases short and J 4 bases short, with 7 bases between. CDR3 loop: CASSPSAADTQYF. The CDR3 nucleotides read TGTGCCAGCTCACCATCCGCGGCAGATACGCAGTATTTT.

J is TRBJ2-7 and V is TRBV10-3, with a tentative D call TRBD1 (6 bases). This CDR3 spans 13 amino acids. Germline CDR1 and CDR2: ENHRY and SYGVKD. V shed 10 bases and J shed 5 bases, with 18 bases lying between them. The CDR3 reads CATTGSAGNEQYF. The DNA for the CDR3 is TGTGCCACTACAGGGTCGGCGGGCAACGAGCAGTACTTC.

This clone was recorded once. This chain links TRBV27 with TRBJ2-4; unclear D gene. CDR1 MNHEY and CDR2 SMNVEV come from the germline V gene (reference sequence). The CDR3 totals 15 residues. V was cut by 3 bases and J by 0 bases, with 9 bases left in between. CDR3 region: CASSLSGVAKNIQYF. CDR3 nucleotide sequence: TGTGCCAGCAGTTTGTCAGGTGTAGCCAAAAACATTCAGTACTTC.

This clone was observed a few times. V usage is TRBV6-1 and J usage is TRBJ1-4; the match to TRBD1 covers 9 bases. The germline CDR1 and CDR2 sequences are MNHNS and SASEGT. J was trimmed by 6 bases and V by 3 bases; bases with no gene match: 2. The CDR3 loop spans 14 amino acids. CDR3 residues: CASSDGQGHEKLFF. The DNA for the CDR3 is TGTGCCAGCAGTGACGGACAGGGGCATGAAAAACTGTTTTTT.

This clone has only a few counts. Written as DNA, the CDR3 is TGTGCCAGCAGCCTAGATCCGGGACAGGGAGGAAACACCATATATTTT. Translated: CASSLDPGQGGNTIYF. The V and J genes are TRBV7-9 and TRBJ1-3; 9 positions match TRBD1. CDR3 length equals 16 residues. Germline CDR1 SEHNR, CDR2 FQNEAQ (reference sequence). The ends lost 5 bases at V and 4 bases at J; junction bases unmatched: 9.

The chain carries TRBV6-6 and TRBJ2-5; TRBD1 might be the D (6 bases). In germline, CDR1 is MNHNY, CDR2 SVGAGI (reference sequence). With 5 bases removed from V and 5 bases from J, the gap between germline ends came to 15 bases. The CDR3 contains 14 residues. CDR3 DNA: TGTGCCAGCAGTGGACAGCCTGCCGGGGAGACCCAGTACTTC. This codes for CASSGQPAGETQYF.

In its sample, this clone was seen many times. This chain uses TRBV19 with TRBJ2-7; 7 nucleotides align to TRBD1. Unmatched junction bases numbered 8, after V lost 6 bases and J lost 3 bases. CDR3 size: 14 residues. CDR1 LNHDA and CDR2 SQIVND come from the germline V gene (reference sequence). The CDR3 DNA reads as TGTGCCAGTAGCCTTGGGACAGACCTCTACGAGCAGTACTTC. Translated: CASSLGTDLYEQYF. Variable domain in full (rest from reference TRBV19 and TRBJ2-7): DGGITQSPKYLFRKEGQNVTLSCEQNLNHDAMYWYRQDPGQGLRLIYYSQIVNDFQKGDIAEGYSVSREKKESFPLTVTSAQKNPTAFYLCASSLGTDLYEQYFGPGTRLTVT.

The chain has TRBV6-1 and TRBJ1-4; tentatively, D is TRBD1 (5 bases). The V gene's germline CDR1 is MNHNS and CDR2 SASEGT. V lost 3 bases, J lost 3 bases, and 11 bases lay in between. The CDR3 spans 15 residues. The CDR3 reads CASSDQGKANEKLFF. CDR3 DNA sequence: TGTGCCAGCAGTGACCAGGGCAAAGCTAATGAAAAACTGTTTTTT.

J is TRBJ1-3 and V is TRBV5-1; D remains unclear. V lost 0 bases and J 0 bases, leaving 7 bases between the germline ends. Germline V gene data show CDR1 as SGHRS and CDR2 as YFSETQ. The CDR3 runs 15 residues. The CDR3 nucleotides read TGCGCCAGCAGCTTGGGTTCGGTCTCTGGAAACACCATATATTTT. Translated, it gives CASSLGSVSGNTIYF.

As DNA, the CDR3 is TGTGCCAGCAGCTTAGGGACTAGCGGGACCCTCCCCACAGATACGCAGTATTTT. This translates into CASSLGTSGTLPTDTQYF. V usage is TRBV11-2 and J usage is TRBJ2-3; 12 bases are shared with TRBD2. The CDR3 consists of 18 residues. The ends lost 1 base at V and 2 bases at J; junction bases unmatched: 7. CDR1 is SGHAT and CDR2 is FQNNGV in the germline V gene.

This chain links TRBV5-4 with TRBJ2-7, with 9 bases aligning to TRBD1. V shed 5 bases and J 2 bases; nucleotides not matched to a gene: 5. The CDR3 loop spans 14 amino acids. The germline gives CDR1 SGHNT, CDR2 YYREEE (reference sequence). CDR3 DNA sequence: TGTGCCAGCAGTAAGCGGGACAGGGCCTACGAGCAGTACTTC. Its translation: CASSKRDRAYEQYF.

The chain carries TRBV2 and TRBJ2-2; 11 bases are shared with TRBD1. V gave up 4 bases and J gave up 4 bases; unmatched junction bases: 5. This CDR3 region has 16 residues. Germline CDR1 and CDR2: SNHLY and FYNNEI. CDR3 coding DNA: TGTGCCAGCAGTGGGACAGGGGGCGCGGTCACCGGGGAGCTGTTTTTT. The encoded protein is CASSGTGGAVTGELFF.

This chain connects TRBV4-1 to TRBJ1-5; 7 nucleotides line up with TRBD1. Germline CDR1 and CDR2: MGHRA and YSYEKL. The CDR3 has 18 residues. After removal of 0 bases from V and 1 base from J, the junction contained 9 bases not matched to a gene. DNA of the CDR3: TGCGCCAGCAGCCAAGAGGAGCCAGGGGGTTGGAGCAATCAGCCCCAGCATTTT. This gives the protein CASSQEEPGGWSNQPQHF.

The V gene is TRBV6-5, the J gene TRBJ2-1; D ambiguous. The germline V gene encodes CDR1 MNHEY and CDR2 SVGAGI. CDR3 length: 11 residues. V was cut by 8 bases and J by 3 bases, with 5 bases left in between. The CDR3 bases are TGTGCCAGCTCCCTCTACAATGAGCAGTTCTTC. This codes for CASSLYNEQFF.

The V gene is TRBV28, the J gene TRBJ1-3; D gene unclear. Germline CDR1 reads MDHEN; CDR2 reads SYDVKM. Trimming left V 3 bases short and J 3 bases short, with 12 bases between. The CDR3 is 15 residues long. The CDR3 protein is CASSFAAGNGNTIYF. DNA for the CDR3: TGTGCCAGCAGTTTTGCCGCGGGGAATGGAAACACCATATATTTT.

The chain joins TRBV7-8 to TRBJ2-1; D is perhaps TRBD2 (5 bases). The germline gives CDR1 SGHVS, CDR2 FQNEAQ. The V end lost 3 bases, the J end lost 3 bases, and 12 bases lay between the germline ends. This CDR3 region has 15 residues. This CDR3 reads CASSFLSGNYNEQFF. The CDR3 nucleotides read TGTGCCAGCAGCTTTTTATCGGGGAACTACAATGAGCAGTTCTTC.

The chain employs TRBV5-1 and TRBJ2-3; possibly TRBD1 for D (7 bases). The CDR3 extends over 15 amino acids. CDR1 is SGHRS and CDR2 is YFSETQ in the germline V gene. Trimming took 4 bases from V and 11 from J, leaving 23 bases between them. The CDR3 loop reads CASSITGDSGQLQYF. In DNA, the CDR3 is TGCGCCAGCAGCATTACAGGGGACTCAGGGCAACTGCAGTATTTT.

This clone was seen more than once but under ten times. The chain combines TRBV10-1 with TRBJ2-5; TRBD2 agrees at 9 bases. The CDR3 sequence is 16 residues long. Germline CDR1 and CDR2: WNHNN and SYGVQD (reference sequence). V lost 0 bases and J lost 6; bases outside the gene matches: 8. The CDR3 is CASSESPSGVQQTQYF. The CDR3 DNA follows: TGCGCCAGCAGTGAGTCGCCTAGCGGGGTTCAGCAGACCCAGTACTTC.

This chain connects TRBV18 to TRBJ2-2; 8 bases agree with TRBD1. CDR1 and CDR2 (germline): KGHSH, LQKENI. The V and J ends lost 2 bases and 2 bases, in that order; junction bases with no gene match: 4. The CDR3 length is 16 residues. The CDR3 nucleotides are TGTGCCAGCTCACCAACTGGACAGGGAAACACCGGGGAGCTGTTTTTT. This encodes CASSPTGQGNTGELFF.

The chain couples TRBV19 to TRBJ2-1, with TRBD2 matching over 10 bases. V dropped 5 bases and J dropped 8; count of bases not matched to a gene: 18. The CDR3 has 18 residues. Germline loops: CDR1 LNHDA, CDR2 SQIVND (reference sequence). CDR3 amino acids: CASSRATSGSYPGDEQFF. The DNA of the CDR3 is TGTGCCAGTAGTCGGGCGACTAGCGGGTCTTATCCGGGGGATGAGCAGTTCTTC.

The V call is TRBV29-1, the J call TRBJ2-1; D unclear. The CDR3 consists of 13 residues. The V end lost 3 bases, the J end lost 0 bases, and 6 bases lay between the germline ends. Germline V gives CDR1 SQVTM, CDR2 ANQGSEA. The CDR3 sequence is CSVESYSYNEQFF. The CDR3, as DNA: TGCAGCGTTGAGTCTTACTCCTACAATGAGCAGTTCTTC.

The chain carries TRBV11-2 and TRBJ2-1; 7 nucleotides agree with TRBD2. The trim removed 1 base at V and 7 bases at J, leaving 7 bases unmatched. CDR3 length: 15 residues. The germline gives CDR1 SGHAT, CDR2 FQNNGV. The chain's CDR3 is CASSLVGGSRNEQFF. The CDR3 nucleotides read TGTGCCAGCAGCTTAGTCGGCGGGAGCAGAAATGAGCAGTTCTTC. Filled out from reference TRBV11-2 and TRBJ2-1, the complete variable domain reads EAGVAQSPRYKIIEKRQSVAFWCNPISGHATLYWYQQILGQGPKLLIQFQNNGVVDDSQLPKDRFSAERLKGVDSTLKIQPAKLEDSAVYLCASSLVGGSRNEQFFGPGTRLTVL.

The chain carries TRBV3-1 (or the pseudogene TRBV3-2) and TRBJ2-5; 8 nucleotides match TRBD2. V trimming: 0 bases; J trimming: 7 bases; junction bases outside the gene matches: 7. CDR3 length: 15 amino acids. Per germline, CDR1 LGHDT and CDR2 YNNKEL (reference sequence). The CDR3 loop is CASSQEASGGLTQYF. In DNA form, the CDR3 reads TGTGCCAGCAGCCAAGAGGCGAGCGGGGGTTTGACCCAGTACTTC.

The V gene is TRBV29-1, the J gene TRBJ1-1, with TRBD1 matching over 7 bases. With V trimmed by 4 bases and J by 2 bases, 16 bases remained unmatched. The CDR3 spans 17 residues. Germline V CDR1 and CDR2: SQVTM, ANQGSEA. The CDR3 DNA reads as TGCAGCGTTGGGGTGCCCCCGGGACAGAAATCCAACACTGAAGCTTTCTTT. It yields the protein CSVGVPPGQKSNTEAFF.

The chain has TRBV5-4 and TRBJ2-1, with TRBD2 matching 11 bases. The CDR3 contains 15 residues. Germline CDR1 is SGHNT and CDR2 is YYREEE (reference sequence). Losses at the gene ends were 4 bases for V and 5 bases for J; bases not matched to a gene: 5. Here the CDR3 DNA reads TGTGCCAGCAGCACCGGACTAGCGGGTGACAATGAGCAGTTCTTC. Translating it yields CASSTGLAGDNEQFF.

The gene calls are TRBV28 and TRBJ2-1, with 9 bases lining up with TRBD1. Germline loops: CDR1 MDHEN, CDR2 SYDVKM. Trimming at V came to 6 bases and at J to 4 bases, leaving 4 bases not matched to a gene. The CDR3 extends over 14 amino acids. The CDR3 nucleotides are TGTGCCAGCAGGGGGACAGGGTCGTACAATGAGCAGTTCTTC. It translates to CASRGTGSYNEQFF.

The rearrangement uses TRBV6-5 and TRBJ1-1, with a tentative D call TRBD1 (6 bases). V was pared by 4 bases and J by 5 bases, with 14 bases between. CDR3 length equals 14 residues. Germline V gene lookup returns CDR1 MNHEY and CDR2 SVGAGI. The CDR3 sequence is CASSSRGGETEAFF. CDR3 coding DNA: TGTGCCAGCAGTTCCCGAGGGGGGGAGACTGAAGCTTTCTTT.

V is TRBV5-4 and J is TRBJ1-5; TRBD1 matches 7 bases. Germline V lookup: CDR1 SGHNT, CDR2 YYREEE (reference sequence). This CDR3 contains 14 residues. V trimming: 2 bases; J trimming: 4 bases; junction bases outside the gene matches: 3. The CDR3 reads CASSLQGLNQPQHF. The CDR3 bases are TGTGCCAGCAGCTTACAGGGGCTAAATCAGCCCCAGCATTTT. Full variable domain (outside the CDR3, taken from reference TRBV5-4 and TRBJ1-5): ETGVTQSPTHLIKTRGQQVTLRCSSQSGHNTVSWYQQALGQGPQFIFQYYREEENGRGNFPPRFSGLQFPNYSSELNVNALELDDSALYLCASSLQGLNQPQHFGDGTRLSIL.

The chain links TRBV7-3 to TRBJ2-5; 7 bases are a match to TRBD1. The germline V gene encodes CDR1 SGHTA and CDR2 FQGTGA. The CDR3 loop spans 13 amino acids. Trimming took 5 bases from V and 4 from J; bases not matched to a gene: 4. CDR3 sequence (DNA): TGTGCCAGCAGCCCGACAGGGTTAGAGACCCAGTACTTC. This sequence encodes CASSPTGLETQYF.

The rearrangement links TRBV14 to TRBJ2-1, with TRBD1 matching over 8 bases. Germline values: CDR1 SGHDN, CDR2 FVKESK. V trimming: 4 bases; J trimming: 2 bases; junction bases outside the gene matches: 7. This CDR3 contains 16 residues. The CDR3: CASSPMTGAPYNEQFF. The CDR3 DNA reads TGTGCCAGCAGCCCTATGACAGGGGCCCCCTACAATGAGCAGTTCTTC.

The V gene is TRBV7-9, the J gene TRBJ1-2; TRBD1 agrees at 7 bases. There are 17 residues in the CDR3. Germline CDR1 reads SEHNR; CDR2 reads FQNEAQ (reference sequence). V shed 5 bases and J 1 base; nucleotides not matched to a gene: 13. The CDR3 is CASSPPGQLKVNYGYTF. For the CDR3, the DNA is TGTGCCAGCAGCCCGCCGGGACAGCTAAAGGTTAACTATGGCTACACCTTC.

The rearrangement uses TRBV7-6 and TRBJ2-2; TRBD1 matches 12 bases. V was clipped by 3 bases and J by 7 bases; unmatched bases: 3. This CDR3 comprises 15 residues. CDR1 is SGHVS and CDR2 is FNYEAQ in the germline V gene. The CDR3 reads CASSLGQGAVGELFF. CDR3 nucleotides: TGTGCCAGCAGCTTGGGACAGGGGGCGGTCGGGGAGCTGTTTTTT. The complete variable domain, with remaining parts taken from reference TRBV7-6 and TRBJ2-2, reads GAGVSQSPRYKVTKRGQDVALRCDPISGHVSLYWYRQALGQGPEFLTYFNYEAQQDKSGLPNDRFSAERPEGSISTLTIQRTEQRDSAMYRCASSLGQGAVGELFFGEGSRLTVL.